Described below is a single TCR beta chain sequence and its context. The sample belongs to a study of blood T cell repertoires in COVID-19. Study at large: Italy, Spain and the United States were the sources of the convalescent and acute COVID-19 samples.

In the original workflow: Reference gene primer amplification in the assay estimated nucleated cell counts. Generated by immunoSEQ multiplex PCR, the TCRdb table keeps only in-frame clones and is missing some. Clone size and the V and J calls come from that table; the DNA yielded D and trimming. This sample yields some 180,000 clones, of which roughly 80% are seen a single time; 9.5% to 12% belongs to the top ten. CDR1 and CDR2 (germline): SGHTA, FQGTGA. V was trimmed by 2 bases and J by 2 bases, leaving 14 bases between them. The CDR3 runs to 16 residues. One Seattle source followed patients from active infection through their disease course.

The rearrangement links TRBV7-3 to TRBJ2-3; D may be TRBD2 (6 bases). The receptor was derived from a woman aged 40 to 49 with COVID-19, enrolled during active disease. The sequenced sample consisted of peripheral blood. CDR3 residues: CASSLGGAGYTDTQYF. The CDR3 DNA sequence: TGTGCCAGCAGCTTAGGAGGGGCAGGCTACACAGATACGCAGTATTTT.